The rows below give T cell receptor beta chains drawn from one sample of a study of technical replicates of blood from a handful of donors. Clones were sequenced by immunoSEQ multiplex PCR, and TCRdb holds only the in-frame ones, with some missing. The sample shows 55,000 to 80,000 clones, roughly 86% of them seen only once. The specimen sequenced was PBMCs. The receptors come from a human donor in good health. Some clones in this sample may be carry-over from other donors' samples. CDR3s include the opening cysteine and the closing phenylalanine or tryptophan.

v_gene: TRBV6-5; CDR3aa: CASRTGGSGHTF
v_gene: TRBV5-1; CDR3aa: CASSPRQGYYEKLFF
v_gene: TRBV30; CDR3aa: CAWSRRALGTEAFF
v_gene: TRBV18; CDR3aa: CASSGTGGMNTEAFF
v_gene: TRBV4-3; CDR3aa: CASSQGFQRQGWGYTF
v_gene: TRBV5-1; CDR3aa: CASSTGQGRTGGYTF
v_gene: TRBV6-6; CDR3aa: CASSKGGSYNEQFF
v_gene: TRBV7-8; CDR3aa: CASSLEQGTYEQYF
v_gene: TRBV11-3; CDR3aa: CASSFGGAGLYNEQFF
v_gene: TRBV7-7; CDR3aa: CASSRQGTDTQYF